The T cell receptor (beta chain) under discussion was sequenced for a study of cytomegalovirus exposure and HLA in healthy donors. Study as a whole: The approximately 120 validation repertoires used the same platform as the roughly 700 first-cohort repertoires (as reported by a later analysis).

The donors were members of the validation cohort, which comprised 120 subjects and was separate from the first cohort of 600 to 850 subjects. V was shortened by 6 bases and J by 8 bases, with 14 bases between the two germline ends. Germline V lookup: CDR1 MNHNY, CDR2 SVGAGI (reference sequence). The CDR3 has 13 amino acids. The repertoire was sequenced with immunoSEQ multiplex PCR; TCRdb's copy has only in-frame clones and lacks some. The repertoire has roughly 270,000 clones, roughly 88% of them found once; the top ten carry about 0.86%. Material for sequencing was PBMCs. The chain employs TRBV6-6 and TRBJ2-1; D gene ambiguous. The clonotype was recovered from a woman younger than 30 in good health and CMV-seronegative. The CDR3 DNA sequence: TGTGCCAGCAGACCCCGACGGAGCGATGAGCAGTTCTTC. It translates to CASRPRRSDEQFF.